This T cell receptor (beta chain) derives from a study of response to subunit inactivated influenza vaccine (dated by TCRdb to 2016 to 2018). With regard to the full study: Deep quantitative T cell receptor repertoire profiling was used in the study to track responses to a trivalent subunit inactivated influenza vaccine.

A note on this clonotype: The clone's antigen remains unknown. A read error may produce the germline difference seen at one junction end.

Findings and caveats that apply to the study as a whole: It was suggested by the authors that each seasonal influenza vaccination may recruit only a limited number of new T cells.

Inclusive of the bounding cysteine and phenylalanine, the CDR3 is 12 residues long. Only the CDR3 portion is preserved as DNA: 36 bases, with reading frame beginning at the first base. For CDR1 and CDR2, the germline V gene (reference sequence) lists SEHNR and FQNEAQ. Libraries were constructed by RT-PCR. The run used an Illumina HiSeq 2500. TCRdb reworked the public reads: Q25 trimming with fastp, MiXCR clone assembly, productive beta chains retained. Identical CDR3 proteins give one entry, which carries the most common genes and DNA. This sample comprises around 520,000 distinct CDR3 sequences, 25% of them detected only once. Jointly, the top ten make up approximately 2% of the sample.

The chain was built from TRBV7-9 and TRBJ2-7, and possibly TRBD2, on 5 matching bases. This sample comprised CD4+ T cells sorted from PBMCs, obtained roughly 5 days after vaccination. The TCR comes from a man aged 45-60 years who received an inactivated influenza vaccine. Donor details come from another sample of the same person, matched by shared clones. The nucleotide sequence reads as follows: TGTGCCAGCAGCTTAGCCCAAGGAGCGGCGGTCTTC. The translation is CASSLAQGAAVF.